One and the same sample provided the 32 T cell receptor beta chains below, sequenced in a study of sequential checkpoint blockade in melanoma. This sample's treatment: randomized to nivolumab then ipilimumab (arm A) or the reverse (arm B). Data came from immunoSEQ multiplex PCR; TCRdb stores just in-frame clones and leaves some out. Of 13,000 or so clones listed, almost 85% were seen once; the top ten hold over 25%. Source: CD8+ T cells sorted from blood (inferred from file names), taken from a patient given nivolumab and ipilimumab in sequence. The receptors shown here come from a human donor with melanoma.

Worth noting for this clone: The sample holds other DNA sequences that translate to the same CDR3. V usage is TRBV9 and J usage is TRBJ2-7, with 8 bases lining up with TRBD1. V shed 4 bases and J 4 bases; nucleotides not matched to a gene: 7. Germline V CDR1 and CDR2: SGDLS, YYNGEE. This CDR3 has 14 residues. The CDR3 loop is CASSPGTGLYEQYF. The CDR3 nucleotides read TGTGCCAGCAGCCCGGGGACAGGCCTATACGAGCAGTACTTC. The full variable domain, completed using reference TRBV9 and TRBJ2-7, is DSGVTQTPKHLITATGQRVTLRCSPRSGDLSVYWYQQSLDQGLQFLIQYYNGEERAKGNILERFSAQQFPDLHSELNLSSLELGDSALYFCASSPGTGLYEQYFGPGTRLTVT.

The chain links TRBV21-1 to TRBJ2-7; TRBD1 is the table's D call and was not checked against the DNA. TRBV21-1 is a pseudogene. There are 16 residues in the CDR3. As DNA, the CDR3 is TGTGCCAGCAGCAATTCCACAGGGCGGAACTCCTACGAGCAGTACTTC. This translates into CASSNSTGRNSYEQYF.

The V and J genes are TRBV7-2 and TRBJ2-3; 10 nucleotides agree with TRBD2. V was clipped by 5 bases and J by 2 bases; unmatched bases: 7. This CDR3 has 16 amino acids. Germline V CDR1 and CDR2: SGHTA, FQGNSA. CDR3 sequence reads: CASSHRLAGLTDTQYF. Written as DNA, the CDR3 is TGTGCCAGCAGCCACAGACTAGCGGGCCTCACAGATACGCAGTATTTT.

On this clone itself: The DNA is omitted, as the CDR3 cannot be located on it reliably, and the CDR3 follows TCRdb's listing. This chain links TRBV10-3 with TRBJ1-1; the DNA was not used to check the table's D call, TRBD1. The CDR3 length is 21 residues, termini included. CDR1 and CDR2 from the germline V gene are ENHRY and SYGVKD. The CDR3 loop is CAISEGANTEAFFGQFTEAFF.

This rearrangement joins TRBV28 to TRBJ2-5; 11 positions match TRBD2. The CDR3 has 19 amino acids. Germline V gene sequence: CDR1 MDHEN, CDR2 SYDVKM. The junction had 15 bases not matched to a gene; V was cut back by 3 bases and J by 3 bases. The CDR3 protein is CASSFETSGVSVKEETQYF. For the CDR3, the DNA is TGTGCCAGCAGTTTTGAGACTAGCGGGGTTTCGGTTAAAGAAGAGACCCAGTACTTC.

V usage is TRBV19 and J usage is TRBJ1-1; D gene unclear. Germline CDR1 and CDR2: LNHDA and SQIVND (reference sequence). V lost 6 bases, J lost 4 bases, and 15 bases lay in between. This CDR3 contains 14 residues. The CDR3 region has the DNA TGTGCCAGTAGCACCTCAAGCGGAAGCACTGAAGCTTTCTTT. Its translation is CASSTSSGSTEAFF.

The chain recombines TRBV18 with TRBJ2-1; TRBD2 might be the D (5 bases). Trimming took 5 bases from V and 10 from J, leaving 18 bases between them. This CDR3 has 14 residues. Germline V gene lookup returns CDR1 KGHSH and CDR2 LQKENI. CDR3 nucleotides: TGTGCCAGCTCAAACCAGCCGACCCCGGGGGAGCAGTTCTTC. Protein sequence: CASSNQPTPGEQFF.

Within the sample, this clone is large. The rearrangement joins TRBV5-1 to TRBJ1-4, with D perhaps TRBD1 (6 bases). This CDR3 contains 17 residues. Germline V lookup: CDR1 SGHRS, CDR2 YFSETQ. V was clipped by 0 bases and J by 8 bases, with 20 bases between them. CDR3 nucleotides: TGCGCCAGCAGCTTGGATCCGGCGACAGGCCCCCAAGAAAAACTGTTTTTT. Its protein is CASSLDPATGPQEKLFF.

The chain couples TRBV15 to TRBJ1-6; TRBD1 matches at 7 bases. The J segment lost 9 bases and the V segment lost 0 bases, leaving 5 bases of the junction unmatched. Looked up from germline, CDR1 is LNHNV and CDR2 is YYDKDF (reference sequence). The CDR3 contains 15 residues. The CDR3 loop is CATSRDRGDSSPLHF. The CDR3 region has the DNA TGTGCCACCAGCAGAGATCGAGGGGACAGTTCACCCCTCCACTTT.

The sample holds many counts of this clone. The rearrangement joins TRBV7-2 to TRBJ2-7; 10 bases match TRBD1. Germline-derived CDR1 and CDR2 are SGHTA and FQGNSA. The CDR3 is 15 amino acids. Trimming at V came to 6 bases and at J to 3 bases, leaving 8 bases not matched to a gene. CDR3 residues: CASSNRDRGVYEQYF. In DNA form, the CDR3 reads TGTGCCAGCAGTAACCGGGACAGGGGTGTCTACGAGCAGTACTTC. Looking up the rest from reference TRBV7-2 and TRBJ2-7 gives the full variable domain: GAGVSQSPSNKVTEKGKDVELRCDPISGHTALYWYRQSLGQGLEFLIYFQGNSAPDKSGLPSDRFSAERTGGSVSTLTIQRTQQEDSAVYLCASSNRDRGVYEQYFGPGTRLTVT.

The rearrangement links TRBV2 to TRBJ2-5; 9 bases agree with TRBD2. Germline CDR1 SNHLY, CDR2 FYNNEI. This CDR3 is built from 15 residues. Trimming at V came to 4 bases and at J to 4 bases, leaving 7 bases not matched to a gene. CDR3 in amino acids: CASSVSGGRGETQYF. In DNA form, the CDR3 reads TGTGCCAGCAGTGTAAGCGGGGGGAGAGGAGAGACCCAGTACTTC.

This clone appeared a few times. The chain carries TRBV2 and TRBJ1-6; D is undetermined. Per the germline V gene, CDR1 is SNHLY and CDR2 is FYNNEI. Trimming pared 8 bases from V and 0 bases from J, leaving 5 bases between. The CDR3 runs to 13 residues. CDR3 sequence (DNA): TGTGCCAGCGGGAGCTCCTATAATTCACCCCTCCACTTT. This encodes CASGSSYNSPLHF.

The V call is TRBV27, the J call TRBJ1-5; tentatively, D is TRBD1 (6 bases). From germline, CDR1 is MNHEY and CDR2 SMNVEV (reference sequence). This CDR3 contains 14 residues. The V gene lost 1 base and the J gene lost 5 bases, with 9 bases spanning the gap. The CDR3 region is CASSLYRVHQPQHF. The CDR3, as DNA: TGTGCCAGCAGTTTATACAGGGTACATCAGCCCCAGCATTTT.

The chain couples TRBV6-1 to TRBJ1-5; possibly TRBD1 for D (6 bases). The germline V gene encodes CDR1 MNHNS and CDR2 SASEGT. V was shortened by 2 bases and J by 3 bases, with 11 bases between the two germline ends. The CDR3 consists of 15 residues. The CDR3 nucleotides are TGTGCCAGCAGTGAACAGGACAGATCCAATCAGCCCCAGCATTTT. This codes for CASSEQDRSNQPQHF.

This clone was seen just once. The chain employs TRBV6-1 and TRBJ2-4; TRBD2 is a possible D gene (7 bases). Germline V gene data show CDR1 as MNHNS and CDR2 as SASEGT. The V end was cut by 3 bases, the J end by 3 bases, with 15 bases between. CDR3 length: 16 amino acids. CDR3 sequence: CASSDRGEGVKNIQYF. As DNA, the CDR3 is TGTGCCAGCAGTGATAGAGGGGAGGGGGTCAAAAACATTCAGTACTTC.

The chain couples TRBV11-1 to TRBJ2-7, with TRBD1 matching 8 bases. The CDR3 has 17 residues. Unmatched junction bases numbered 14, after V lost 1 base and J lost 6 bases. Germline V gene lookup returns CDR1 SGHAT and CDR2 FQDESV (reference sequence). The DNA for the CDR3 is TGTGCCAGCAGCTTAGAAGGCGGCAGGGGGCGTTCAGCCGAGCAGTACTTC. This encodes CASSLEGGRGRSAEQYF. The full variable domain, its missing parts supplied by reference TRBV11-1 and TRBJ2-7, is EAEVAQSPRYKITEKSQAVAFWCDPISGHATLYWYRQILGQGPELLVQFQDESVVDDSQLPKDRFSAERLKGVDSTLKIQPAELGDSAMYLCASSLEGGRGRSAEQYFGPGTRLTVT.

The CDR3 sequence: CAIADRVGEQYF. The CDR3 nucleotides are TGTGCCATCGCGGACAGGGTGGGGGAGCAGTACTTC. The J gene is TRBJ2-7, the V gene TRBV10-3; 8 bases match TRBD1. The CDR3 has 12 amino acids. Trimming took 8 bases from V and 7 from J; bases not matched to a gene: 7. The germline gives CDR1 ENHRY, CDR2 SYGVKD.

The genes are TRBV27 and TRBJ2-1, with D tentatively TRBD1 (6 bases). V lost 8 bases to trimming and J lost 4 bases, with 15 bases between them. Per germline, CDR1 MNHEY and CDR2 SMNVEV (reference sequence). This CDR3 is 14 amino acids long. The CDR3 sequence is CASLGQPHYNEQFF. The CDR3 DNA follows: TGTGCCAGCCTCGGACAGCCCCATTACAATGAGCAGTTCTTC.

The CDR3, as DNA: TGCGCCAGCAGCCGAAGAGAGGCTAGCGGGGGCACCGGGGAGCTGTTTTTT. It codes for CASSRREASGGTGELFF. The V gene is TRBV4-1, the J gene TRBJ2-2, with 10 bases matching TRBD2. This CDR3 is 17 amino acids long. The ends lost 4 bases at V and 4 bases at J; junction bases unmatched: 9. Germline lookup yields CDR1 MGHRA and CDR2 YSYEKL.

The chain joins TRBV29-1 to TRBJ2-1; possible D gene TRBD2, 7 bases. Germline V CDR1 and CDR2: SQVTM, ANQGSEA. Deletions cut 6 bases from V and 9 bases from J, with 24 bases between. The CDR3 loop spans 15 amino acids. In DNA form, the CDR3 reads TGCAGCGTCCCCGGGGGGACACCCCGGAGCGGTGAGCAGTTCTTC. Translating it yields CSVPGGTPRSGEQFF.

This CDR3 is CASSYPGGLDTQYF. Here the CDR3 DNA reads TGTGCCAGCAGTTACCCAGGGGGACTGGATACGCAGTATTTT. The rearrangement uses TRBV9 and TRBJ2-3, with D tentatively TRBD1 (7 bases). V lost 5 bases to trimming and J lost 6 bases, with 16 bases between them. Germline-derived CDR1 and CDR2 are SGDLS and YYNGEE. This CDR3 is 14 amino acids long. Variable domain in full (rest from reference TRBV9 and TRBJ2-3): DSGVTQTPKHLITATGQRVTLRCSPRSGDLSVYWYQQSLDQGLQFLIQYYNGEERAKGNILERFSAQQFPDLHSELNLSSLELGDSALYFCASSYPGGLDTQYFGPGTRLTVL.

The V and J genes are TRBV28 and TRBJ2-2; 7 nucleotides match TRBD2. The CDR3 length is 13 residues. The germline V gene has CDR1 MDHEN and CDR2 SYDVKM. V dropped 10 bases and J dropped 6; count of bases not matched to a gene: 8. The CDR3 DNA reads TGTGCCACCCAGAGCCGGGGGGCCGGGGAGCTGTTTTTT. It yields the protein CATQSRGAGELFF.

The CDR3 DNA sequence: TGTGCCAGCAGCCCCCAGGGGCCGCGACAGCCCCAGCATTTT. Encoded protein: CASSPQGPRQPQHF. The chain employs TRBV6-1 and TRBJ1-5; D is possibly TRBD1 (6 bases). Per germline, CDR1 MNHNS and CDR2 SASEGT. V shed 6 bases and J shed 7 bases, with 16 bases lying between them. The CDR3 contains 14 residues.

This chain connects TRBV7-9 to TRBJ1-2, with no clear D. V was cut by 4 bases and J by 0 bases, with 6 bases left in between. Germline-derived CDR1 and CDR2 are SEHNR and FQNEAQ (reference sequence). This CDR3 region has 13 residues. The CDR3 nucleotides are TGTGCCAGCAGCTCAACAACTAACTATGGCTACACCTTC. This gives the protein CASSSTTNYGYTF.

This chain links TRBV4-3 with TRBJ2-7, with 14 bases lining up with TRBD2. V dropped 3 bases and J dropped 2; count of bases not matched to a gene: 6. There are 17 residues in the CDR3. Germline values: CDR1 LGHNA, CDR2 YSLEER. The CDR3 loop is CASSHGTSGSPAYEQYF. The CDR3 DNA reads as TGCGCCAGCAGCCACGGGACTAGCGGGAGCCCCGCCTACGAGCAGTACTTC.

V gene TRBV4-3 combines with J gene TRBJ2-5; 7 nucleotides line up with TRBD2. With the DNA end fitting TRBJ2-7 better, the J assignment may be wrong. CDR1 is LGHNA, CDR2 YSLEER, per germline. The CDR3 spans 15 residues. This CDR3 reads CASSQVRDYSYEQYF. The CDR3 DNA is TGCGCCAGCAGCCAAGTTCGGGACTACTCCTACGAGCAGTACTTC.

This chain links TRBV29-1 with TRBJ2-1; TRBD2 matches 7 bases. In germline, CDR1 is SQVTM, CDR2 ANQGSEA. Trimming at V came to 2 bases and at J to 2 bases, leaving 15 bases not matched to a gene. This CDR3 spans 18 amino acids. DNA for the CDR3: TGCAGCGTTGAATATTCTAGCGGTCCGAGGAGGCCCTACAATGAGCAGTTCTTC. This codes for CSVEYSSGPRRPYNEQFF.

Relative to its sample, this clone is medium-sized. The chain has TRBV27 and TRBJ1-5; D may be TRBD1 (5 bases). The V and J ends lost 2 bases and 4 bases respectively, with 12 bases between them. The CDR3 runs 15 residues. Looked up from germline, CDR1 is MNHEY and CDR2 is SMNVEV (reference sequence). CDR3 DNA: TGTGCCAGCAGTTTAGGCCCAGCAGGGAATCAGCCCCAGCATTTT. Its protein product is CASSLGPAGNQPQHF.

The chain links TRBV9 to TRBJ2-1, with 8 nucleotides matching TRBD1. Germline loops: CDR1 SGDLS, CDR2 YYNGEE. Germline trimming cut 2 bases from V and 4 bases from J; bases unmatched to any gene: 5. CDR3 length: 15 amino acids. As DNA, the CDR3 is TGTGCCAGCAGCGTTAACCGGGACAGGTACAATGAGCAGTTCTTC. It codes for CASSVNRDRYNEQFF.

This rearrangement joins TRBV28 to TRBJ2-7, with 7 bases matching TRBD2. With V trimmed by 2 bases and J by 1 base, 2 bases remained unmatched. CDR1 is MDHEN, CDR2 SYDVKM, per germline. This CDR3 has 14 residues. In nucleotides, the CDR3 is TGTGCCAGCAGTTTAAGGCGGGAGTCCTACGAGCAGTACTTC. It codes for CASSLRRESYEQYF. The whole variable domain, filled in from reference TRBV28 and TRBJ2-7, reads DVKVTQSSRYLVKRTGEKVFLECVQDMDHENMFWYRQDPGLGLRLIYFSYDVKMKEKGDIPEGYSVSREKKERFSLILESASTNQTSMYLCASSLRRESYEQYFGPGTRLTVT.

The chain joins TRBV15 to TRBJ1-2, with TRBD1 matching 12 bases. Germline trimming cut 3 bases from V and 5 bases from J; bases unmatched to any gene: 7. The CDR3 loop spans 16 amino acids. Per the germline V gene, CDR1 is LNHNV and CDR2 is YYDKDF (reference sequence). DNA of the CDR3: TGTGCCACCAGCAGCTCCGGGACAGGGGGCGTGTATGGCTACACCTTC. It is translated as CATSSSGTGGVYGYTF.

The CDR3 sequence is CASSQPGFEQFF. The CDR3 nucleotides read TGCGCCAGCAGCCAACCGGGTTTTGAGCAGTTCTTC. This chain links TRBV4-3 with TRBJ2-1; the D is unclear. Between the trimmed V and J ends, which lost 2 bases and 9 bases, there was a span of 8 bases. The CDR3 runs to 12 residues. CDR1 LGHNA and CDR2 YSLEER come from the germline V gene.